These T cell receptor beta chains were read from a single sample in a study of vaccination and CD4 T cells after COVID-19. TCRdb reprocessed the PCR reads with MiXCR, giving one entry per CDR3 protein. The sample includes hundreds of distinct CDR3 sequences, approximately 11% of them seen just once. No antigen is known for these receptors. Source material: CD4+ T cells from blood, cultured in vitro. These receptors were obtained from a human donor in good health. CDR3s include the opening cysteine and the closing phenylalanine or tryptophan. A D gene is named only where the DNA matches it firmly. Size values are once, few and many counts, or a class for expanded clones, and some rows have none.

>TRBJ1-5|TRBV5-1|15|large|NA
TGCGCCAGCAGCTCTTCAGGTCCAAAAAGCGGGCCCCAGCATTTT
CASSSSGPKSGPQHF
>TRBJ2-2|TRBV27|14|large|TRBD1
TGTGCCTGTTCCGGGACAGGGCTTTCCGGGGAGCTGTTTTTT
CACSGTGLSGELFF
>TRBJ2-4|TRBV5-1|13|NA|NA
TGCGCCAGCAGCATCCCCCGAGAAAACATTCAGTACTTC
CASSIPRENIQYF
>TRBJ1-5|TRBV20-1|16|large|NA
TGCAGTGCTCGTGACGCGACAAGGACAGTTAATCAGCCCCAGCATTTT
CSARDATRTVNQPQHF
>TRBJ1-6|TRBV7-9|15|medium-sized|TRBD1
TGTGCCAGCAGCTTAGCGACAGGGAATAATTCACCCCTCCACTTT
CASSLATGNNSPLHF
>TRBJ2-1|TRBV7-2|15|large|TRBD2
TGTGCCAGCAGCCCCGGACTAGCGGGAGTAGGTGAGCAGTTCTTC
CASSPGLAGVGEQFF
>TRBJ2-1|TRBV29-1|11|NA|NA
TGCAGCGTTGAAGTTGGGCCAGAGCAGTTCTTC
CSVEVGPEQFF
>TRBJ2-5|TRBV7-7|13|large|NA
TGTGCCAGCAGCTTAGCTGGGACAGAGACCCAGTACTTC
CASSLAGTETQYF
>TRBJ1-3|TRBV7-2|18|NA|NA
TGTGCCAGCAGCTTAGTTCTGTCTCAGTATGGCTCTGGAAACACCATATATTTT
CASSLVLSQYGSGNTIYF